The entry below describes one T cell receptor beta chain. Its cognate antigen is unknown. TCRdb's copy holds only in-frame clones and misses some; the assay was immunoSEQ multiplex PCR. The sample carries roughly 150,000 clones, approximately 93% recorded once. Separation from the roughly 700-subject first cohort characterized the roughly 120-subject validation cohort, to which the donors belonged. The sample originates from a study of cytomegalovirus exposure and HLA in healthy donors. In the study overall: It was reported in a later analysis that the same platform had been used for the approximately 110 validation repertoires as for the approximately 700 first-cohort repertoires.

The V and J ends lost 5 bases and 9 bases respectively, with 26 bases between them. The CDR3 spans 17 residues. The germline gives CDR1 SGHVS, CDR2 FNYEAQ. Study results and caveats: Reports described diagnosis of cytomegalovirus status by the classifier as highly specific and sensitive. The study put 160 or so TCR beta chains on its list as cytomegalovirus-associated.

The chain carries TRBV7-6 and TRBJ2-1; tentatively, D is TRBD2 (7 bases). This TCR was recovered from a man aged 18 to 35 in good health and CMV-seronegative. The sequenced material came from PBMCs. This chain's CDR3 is CASSQIRGARGVVEQFF. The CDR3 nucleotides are TGTGCCAGCAGCCAGATCCGGGGGGCGCGAGGGGTAGTTGAGCAGTTCTTC.